This T cell receptor beta chain was sequenced for a study of identical twins. This CDR3 comprises 15 residues. J lost 4 bases, V lost 5 bases, and 8 bases had no gene match. From the 5' RACE reads, TCRdb called clonotypes with MiXCR, one entry per CDR3 protein. Counted here are a few hundred thousand distinct CDR3 sequences, approximately 7.1% occurring once; the ten biggest clones make up less than 15%. These sequences were also reported in another study, on T cells expressing NK-cell markers. Turning to that study: Leadership of the CD3+CD56-NKG2C+ fraction also belonged to these clonotypes in four donors.

This chain connects TRBV12-3 or TRBV12-4 to TRBJ2-5; 9 bases align to TRBD1. The TCR sequence derives from a woman between 18 and 30 years old in good health. The sequenced sample was CD8+ T cells sorted from blood. CDR3 coding DNA: TGTGCCAGCAGTAACCTGGGACAGGGCGGAGAGACCCAGTACTTC. It codes for CASSNLGQGGETQYF.